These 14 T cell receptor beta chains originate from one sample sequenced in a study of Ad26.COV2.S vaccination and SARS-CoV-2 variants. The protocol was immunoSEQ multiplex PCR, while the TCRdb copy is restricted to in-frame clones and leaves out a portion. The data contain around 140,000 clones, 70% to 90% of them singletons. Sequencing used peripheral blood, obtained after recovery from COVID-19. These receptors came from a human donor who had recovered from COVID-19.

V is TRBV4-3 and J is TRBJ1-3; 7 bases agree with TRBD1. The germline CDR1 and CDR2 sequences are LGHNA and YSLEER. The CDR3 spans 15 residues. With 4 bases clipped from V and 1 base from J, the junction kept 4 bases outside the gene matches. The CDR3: CASSPKQGSGNTIYF. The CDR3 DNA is TGCGCCAGCAGCCCAAAACAGGGGTCTGGAAACACCATATATTTT.

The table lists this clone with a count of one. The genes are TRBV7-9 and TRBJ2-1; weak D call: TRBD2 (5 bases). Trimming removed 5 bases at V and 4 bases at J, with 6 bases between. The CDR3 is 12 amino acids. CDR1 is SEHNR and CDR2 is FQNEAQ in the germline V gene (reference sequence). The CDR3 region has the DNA TGTGCCAGCAGCCGGGAATACAATGAGCAGTTCTTC. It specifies CASSREYNEQFF.

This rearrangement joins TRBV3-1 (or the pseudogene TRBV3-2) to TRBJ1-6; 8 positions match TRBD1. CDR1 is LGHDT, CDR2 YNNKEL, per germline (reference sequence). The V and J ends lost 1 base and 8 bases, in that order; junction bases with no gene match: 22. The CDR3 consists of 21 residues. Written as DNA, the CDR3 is TGTGCCAGCAGCCAAGCCCGAGCGAAGGACAGGGATAGATGGCCCTATTCACCCCTCCACTTT. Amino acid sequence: CASSQARAKDRDRWPYSPLHF.

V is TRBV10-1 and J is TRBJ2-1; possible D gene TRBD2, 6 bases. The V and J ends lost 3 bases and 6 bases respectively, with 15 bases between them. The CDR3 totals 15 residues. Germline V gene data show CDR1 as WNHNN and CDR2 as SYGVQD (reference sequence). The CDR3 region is CASSDGGKRGNEQFF. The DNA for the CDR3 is TGCGCCAGCAGTGATGGAGGGAAGCGTGGCAATGAGCAGTTCTTC.

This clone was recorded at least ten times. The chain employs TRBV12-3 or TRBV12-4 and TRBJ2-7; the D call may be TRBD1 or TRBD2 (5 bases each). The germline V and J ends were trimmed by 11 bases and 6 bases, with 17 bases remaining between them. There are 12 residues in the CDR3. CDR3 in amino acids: CAPRRQGGEQYF. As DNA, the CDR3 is TGTGCCCCAAGGAGGCAGGGCGGCGAGCAGTACTTC.

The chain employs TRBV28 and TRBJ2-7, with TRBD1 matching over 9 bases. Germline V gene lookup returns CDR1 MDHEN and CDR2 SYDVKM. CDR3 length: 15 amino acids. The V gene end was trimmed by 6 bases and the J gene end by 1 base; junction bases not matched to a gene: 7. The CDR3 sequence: CASRSAGTGSYEQYF. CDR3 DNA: TGTGCCAGCAGATCCGCCGGGACAGGGTCCTACGAGCAGTACTTC.

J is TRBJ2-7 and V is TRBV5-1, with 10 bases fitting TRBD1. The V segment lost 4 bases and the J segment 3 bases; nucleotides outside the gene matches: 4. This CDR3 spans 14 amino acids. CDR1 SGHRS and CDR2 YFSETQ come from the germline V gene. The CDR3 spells CASSAGTGDYEQYF. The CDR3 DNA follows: TGCGCCAGCAGCGCCGGGACAGGGGACTACGAGCAGTACTTC. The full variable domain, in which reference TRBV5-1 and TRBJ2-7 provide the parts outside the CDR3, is KAGVTQTPRYLIKTRGQQVTLSCSPISGHRSVSWYQQTPGQGLQFLFEYFSETQRNKGNFPGRFSGRQFSNSRSEMNVSTLELGDSALYLCASSAGTGDYEQYFGPGTRLTVT.

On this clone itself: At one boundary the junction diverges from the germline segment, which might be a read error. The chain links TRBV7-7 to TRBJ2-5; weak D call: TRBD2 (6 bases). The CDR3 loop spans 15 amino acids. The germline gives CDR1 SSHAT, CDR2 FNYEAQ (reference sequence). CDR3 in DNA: TGTGCTAGCAGCTTAGCGGCCGCCTCCTCCGAGACCCAGTACTTC. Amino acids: CASSLAAASSETQYF.

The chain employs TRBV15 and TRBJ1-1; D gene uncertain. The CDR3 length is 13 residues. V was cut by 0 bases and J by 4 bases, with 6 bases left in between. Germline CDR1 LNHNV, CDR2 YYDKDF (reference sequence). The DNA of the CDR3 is TGTGCCACCAGCAGAGAGGAGGGCACTGAAGCTTTCTTT. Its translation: CATSREEGTEAFF. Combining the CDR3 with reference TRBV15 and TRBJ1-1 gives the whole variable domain DAMVIQNPRYQVTQFGKPVTLSCSQTLNHNVMYWYQQKSSQAPKLLFHYYDKDFNNEADTPDNFQSRRPNTSFCFLDIRSPGLGDTAMYLCATSREEGTEAFFGQGTRLTVV.

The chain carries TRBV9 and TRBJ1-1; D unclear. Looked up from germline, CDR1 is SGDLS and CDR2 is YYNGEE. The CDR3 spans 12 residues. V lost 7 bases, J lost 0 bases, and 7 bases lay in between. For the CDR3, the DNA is TGTGCCAGCGGGTTGCTGAACACTGAAGCTTTCTTT. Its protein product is CASGLLNTEAFF.

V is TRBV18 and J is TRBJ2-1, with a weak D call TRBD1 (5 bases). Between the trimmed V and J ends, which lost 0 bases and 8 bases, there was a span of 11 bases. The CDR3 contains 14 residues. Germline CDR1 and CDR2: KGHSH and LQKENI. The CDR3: CASSPPAEGDEQFF. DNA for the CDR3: TGTGCCAGCTCACCACCGGCAGAAGGGGATGAGCAGTTCTTC.

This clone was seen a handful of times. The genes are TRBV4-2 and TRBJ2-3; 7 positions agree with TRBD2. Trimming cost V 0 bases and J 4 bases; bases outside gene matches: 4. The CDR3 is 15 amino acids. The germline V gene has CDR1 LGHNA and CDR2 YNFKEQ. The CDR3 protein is CASSQEAGSADTQYF. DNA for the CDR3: TGTGCCAGCAGCCAAGAAGCGGGGTCGGCAGATACGCAGTATTTT.

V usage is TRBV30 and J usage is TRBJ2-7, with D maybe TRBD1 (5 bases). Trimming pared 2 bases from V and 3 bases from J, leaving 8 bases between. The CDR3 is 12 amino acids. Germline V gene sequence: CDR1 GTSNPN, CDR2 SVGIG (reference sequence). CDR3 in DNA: TGTGCCTGGAGTAGGGGCCACTACGAGCAGTACTTC. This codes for CAWSRGHYEQYF.

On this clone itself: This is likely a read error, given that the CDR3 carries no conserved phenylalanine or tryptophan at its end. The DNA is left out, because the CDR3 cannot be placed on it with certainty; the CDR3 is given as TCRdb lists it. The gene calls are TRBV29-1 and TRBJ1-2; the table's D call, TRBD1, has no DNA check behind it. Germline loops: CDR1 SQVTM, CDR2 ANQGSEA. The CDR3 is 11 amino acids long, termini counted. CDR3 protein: CSVGGQAASVG.